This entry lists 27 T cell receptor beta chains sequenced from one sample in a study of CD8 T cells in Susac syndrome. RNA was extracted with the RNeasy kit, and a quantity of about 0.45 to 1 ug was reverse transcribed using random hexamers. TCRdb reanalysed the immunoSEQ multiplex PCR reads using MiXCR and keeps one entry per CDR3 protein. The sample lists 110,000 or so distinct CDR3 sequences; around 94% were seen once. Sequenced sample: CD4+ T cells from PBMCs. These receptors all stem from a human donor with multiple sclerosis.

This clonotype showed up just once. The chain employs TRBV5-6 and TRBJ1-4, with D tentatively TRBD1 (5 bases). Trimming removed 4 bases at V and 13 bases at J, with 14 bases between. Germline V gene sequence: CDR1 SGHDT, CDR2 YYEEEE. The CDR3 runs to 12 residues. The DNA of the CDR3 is TGTGCCAGCAGCCATAGACTCGGGGGACTGTTTTTT. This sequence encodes CASSHRLGGLFF.

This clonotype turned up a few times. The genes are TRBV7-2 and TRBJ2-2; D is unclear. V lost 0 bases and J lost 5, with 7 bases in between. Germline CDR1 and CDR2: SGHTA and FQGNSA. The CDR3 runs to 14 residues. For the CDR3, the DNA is TGTGCCAGCAGCTTAGCGCAGTGGACCGGGGAGCTGTTTTTT. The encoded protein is CASSLAQWTGELFF.

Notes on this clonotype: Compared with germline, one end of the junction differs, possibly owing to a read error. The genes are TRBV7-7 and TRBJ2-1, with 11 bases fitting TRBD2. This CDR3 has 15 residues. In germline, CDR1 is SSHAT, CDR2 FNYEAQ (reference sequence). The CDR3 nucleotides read TGTGCTAGCAGCCAACTAGCGGGGGCTAACAATGAGCAGTTCTTC. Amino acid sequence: CASSQLAGANNEQFF.

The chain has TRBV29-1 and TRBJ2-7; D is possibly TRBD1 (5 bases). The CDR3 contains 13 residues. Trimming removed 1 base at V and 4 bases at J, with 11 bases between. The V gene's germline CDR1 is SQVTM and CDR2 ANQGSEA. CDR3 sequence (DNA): TGCAGCGTTGAAGGGGCAGGGTTATACGAGCAGTACTTC. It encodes CSVEGAGLYEQYF.

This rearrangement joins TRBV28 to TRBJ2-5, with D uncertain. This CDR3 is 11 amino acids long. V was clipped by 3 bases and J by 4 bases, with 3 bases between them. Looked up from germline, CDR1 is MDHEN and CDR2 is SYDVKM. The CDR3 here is CASSFSETQYF. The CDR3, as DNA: TGTGCCAGCAGTTTTTCAGAGACCCAGTACTTC.

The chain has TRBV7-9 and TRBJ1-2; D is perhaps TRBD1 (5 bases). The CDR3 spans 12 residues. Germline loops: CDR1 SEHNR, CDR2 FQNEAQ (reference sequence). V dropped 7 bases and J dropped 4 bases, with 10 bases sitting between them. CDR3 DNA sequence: TGTGCCAGCACCTTCGGGGGCTATGGCTACACCTTC. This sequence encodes CASTFGGYGYTF.

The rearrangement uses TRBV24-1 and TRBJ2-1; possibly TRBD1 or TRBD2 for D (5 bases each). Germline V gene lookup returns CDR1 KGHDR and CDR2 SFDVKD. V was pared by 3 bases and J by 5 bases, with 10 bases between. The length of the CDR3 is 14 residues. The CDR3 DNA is TGTGCCACCAGTGATCCCGGGGCCCACAATGAGCAGTTCTTC. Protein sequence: CATSDPGAHNEQFF.

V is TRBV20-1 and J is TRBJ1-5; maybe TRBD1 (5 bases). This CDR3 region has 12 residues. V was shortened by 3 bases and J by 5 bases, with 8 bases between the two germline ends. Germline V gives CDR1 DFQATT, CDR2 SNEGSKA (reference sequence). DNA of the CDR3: TGCAGTGCTAGGGGGGGAGATCAGCCCCAGCATTTT. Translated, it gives CSARGGDQPQHF.

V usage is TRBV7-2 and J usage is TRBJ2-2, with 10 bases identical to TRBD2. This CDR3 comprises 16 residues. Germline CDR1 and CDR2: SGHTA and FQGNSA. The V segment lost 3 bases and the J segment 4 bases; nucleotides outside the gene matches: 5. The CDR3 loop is CASSLRSGGATGELFF. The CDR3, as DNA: TGTGCCAGCAGCTTGAGAAGCGGGGGGGCCACCGGGGAGCTGTTTTTT. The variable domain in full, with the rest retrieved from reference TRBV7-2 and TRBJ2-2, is GAGVSQSPSNKVTEKGKDVELRCDPISGHTALYWYRQSLGQGLEFLIYFQGNSAPDKSGLPSDRFSAERTGGSVSTLTIQRTQQEDSAVYLCASSLRSGGATGELFFGEGSRLTVL.

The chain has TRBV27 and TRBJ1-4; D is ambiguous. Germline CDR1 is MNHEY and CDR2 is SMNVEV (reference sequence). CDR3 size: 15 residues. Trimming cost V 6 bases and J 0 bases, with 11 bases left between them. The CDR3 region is CASSPRRATNEKLFF. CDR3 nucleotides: TGTGCCAGCAGCCCTAGACGAGCAACTAATGAAAAACTGTTTTTT.

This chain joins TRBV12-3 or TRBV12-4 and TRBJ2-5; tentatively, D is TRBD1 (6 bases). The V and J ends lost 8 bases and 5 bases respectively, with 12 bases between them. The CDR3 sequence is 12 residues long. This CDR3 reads CASVGARETQYF. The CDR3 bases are TGTGCCAGCGTGGGGGCGCGGGAGACCCAGTACTTC.

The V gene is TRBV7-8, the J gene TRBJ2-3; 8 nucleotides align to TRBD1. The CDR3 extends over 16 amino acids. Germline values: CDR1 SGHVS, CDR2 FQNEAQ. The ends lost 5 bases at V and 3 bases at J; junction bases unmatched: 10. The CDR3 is CASSPRSRGRTDTQYF. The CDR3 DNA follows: TGTGCCAGCAGCCCTCGTTCCAGGGGGCGTACAGATACGCAGTATTTT.

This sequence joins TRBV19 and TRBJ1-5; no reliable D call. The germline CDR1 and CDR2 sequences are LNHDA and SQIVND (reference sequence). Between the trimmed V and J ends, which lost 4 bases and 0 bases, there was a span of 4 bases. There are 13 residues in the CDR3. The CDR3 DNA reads TGTGCCAGTAGTAAGAGTAGCAATCAGCCCCAGCATTTT. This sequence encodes CASSKSSNQPQHF.

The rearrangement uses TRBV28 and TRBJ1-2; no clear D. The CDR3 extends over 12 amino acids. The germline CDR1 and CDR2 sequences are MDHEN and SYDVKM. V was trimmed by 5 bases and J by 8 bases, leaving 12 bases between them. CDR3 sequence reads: CASSRGSWGYTF. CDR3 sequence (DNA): TGTGCCAGCAGTAGAGGCAGTTGGGGCTACACCTTC.

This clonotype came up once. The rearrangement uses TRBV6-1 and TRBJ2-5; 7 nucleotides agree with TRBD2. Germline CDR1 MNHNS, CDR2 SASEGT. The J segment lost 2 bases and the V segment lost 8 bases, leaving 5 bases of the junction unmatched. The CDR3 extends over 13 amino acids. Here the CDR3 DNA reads TGTGCCAGCGGACTACTAGCGCAAGAGACCCAGTACTTC. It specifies CASGLLAQETQYF.

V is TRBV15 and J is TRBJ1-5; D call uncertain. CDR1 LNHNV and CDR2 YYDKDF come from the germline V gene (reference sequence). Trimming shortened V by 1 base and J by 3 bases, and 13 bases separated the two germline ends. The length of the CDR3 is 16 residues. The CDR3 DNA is TGTGCCACCAGCAGAGTAAGGGCGTTTAACAATCAGCCCCAGCATTTT. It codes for CATSRVRAFNNQPQHF.

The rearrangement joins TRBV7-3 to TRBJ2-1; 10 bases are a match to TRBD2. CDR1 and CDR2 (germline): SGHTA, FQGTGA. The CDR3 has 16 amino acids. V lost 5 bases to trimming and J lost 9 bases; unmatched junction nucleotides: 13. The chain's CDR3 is CASSPHRAGGRLEQFF. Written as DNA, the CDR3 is TGTGCCAGCAGCCCGCACCGAGCGGGGGGGAGACTTGAGCAGTTCTTC. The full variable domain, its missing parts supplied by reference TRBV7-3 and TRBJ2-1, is GAGVSQTPSNKVTEKGKYVELRCDPISGHTALYWYRQSLGQGPEFLIYFQGTGAADDSGLPNDRFFAVRPEGSVSTLKIQRTERGDSAVYLCASSPHRAGGRLEQFFGPGTRLTVL.

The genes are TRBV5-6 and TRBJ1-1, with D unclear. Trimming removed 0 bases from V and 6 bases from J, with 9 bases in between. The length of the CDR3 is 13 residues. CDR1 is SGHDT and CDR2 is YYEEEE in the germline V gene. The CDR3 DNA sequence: TGTGCCAGCAGCTTGGGGGAGGAAGCTGAAGCTTTCTTT. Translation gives CASSLGEEAEAFF.

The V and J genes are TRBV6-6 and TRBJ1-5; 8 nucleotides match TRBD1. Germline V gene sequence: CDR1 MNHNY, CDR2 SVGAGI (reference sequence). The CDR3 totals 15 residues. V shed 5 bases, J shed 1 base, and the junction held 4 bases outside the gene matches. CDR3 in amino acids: CASSPTGVSNQPQHF. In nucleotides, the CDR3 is TGTGCCAGCAGTCCGACAGGGGTGAGCAATCAGCCCCAGCATTTT.

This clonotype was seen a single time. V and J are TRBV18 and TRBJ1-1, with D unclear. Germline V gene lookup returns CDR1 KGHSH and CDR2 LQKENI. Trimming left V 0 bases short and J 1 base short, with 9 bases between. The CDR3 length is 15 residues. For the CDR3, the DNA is TGTGCCAGCTCACCACCAGGAACGGCGAACACTGAAGCTTTCTTT. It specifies CASSPPGTANTEAFF.

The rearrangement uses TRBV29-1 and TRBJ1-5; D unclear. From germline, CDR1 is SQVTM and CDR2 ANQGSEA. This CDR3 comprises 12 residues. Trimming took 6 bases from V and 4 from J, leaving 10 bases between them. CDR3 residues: CSVREFNQPQHF. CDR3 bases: TGCAGCGTCCGGGAGTTTAATCAGCCCCAGCATTTT.

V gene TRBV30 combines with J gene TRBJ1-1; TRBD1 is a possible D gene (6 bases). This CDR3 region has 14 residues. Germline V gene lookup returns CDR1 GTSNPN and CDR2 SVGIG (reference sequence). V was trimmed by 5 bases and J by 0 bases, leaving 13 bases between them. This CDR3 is CAWVRDTLNTEAFF. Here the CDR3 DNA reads TGTGCCTGGGTCCGGGACACTTTGAACACTGAAGCTTTCTTT.

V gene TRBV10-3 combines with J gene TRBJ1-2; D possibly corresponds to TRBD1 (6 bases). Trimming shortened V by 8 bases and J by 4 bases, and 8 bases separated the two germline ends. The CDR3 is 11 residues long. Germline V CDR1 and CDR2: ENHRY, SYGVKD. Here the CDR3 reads CAIQDSYGYTF. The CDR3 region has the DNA TGTGCCATCCAGGACAGCTATGGCTACACCTTC.

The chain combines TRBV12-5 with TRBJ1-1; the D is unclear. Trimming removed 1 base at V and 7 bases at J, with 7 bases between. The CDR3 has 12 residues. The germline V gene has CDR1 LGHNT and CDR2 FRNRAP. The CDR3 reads CASGLGDYEAFF. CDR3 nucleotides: TGTGCTAGTGGTTTGGGGGATTATGAAGCTTTCTTT.

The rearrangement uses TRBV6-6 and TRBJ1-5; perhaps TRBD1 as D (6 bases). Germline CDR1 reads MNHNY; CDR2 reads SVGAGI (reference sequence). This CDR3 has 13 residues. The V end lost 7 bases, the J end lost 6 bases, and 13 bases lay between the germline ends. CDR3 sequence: CASTDRLSQPQHF. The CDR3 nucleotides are TGTGCCAGCACAGACAGGCTAAGTCAGCCCCAGCATTTT.

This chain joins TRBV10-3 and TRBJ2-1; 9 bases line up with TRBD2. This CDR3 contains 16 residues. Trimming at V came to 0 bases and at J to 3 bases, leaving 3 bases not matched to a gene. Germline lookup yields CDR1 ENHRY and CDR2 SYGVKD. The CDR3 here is CAISESLAGDYNEQFF. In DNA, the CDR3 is TGTGCCATCAGTGAGTCCTTAGCGGGGGACTACAATGAGCAGTTCTTC.

For the CDR3, the DNA is TGTGCCAGCAGCTTAGGTGGCCTCGCCTATGGCTACACCTTC. Its protein product is CASSLGGLAYGYTF. The V gene is TRBV7-9, the J gene TRBJ1-2, with unresolved D. Germline CDR1 reads SEHNR; CDR2 reads FQNEAQ (reference sequence). Trimming shortened V by 1 base and J by 4 bases, and 10 bases separated the two germline ends. CDR3 size: 14 residues. Supplemented by reference TRBV7-9 and TRBJ1-2, the full variable domain reads DTGVSQNPRHKITKRGQNVTFRCDPISEHNRLYWYRQTLGQGPEFLTYFQNEAQLEKSRLLSDRFSAERPKGSFSTLEIQRTEQGDSAMYLCASSLGGLAYGYTFGSGTRLTVV.